This T cell receptor beta chain was documented in a study of blood T cell repertoires in COVID-19 (dated by TCRdb to the early 2020s). Notes on the research overall: Samples from collaborators originated in the United States, Italy and Spain and spanned both the acute and convalescent phases of COVID-19. The prospective study material was composed of cDNA or gDNA derived from T cells, B-cell-depleted T cells, or PBMCs. The dataset comprised deeply sampled blood TCRbeta repertoires from subjects exposed to, actively infected with, or recovered from COVID-19. The repertoires were released in a freely available public database intended as a resource for research on the immune response to SARS-CoV-2. The samples were drawn from the first 160 participants of the ongoing ImmuneRACE study and from under 1,500 subjects provided by 6 global collaborators. A de-identified subject ID, COVID-19 status, age in years and sex were almost always included in the sample metadata. Where available, HLA class I and class II types were obtained from metadata supplied by the sample provider rather than from assay-based typing.

Here is what the overall study found, with its caveats: How much clinical and demographic metadata was included differed by source and by participant, and the metadata was provided uncurated.

TCRbeta CDR3 regions were amplified from genomic DNA using the immunoSEQ Assay, a bias-controlled multiplex PCR. As for the original processing: The number of nucleated cells in each sample was estimated by amplification of reference gene primers within the assay. To quantify the absolute abundance of each unique TCRbeta CDR3 rearrangement, sequence reads were collapsed and filtered. For each sample, productive Simpson clonality was calculated as the square root of Simpson's diversity index across productive rearrangements. Not all clones reach the TCRdb copy of this immuneACCESS table, which keeps in-frame sequences only. Checked studies attribute under half of the gap to unresolved V genes and leave the rest unexplained. That table supplies the V and J calls and clone size; D and trimming were determined from the DNA. The sample has 140,000 to 150,000 clones on record, 87% of them singletons. The ten largest clonotypes hold roughly 37% of the sample.

Compared with germline, V lacks 2 bases and J lacks 6 bases; bases without a gene match: 7. CDR3 length: 14 amino acids, cysteine to phenylalanine. Just the 42-base CDR3 DNA is kept, in frame starting at base 1. As encoded in the germline V gene, CDR1 is SGDLS while CDR2 is YYNGEE. Concerning this clone itself: The specificity of this receptor is unknown. No clone much larger than this one lies a single base away; base qualities are absent.

Samples from volunteer blood donors who had recovered from COVID-19 were contributed by a second Seattle source. Collaborating institutions collected whole blood in K2EDTA tubes following their own protocols. For TCRbeta analysis, collaborator samples were shipped as frozen whole blood, as isolated PBMCs, or as DNA extracted from either sample type. The source of this sequence is a man aged 50-59 years who had recovered from COVID-19. The sample comprised peripheral blood. The chain links TRBV9 with TRBJ2-7, and TRBD1 aligns with 8 junction nucleotides. The DNA is TGTGCCAGCAGCGTCTCACCACAGGGGGGCGAGCAGTACTTC. This is translated as CASSVSPQGGEQYF.